The 8 T cell receptor beta chains below all came from one sample that was sequenced in a study of radiotherapy plus CTLA-4 blockade in lung cancer. Only in-frame clones appear in the TCRdb table, and some are missing; sequencing was by immunoSEQ multiplex PCR. The sample has some 35,000 clones, approximately 85% seen once; the top ten hold 5.8%. The sample in question was peripheral blood, obtained from a patient treated with radiotherapy plus ipilimumab. The receptors were sampled from a human donor with non-small cell lung cancer who had stable disease on radiotherapy plus ipilimumab.

This clone has just a few counts. The chain links TRBV6-4 to TRBJ2-1; D unresolved. The CDR3 is made up of 13 amino acids. Germline CDR1 MRHNA, CDR2 SNTAGT. The V end was cut by 3 bases, the J end by 10 bases, with 13 bases between. The CDR3 nucleotides are TGTGCCAGCAGTGATTCTAGTTTTAACGAGCAGTTCTTC. It yields the protein CASSDSSFNEQFF.

The chain is built from TRBV19 and TRBJ2-1, with TRBD1 as a possible D gene (6 bases). Germline V gene sequence: CDR1 LNHDA, CDR2 SQIVND (reference sequence). The V gene lost 1 base and the J gene lost 3 bases, with 13 bases spanning the gap. This CDR3 is built from 16 residues. CDR3 sequence: CASSIVVTGFYNEQFF. CDR3 DNA: TGTGCCAGTAGTATAGTAGTAACAGGGTTCTACAATGAGCAGTTCTTC.

The rearrangement joins TRBV4-1 to TRBJ1-6; perhaps TRBD1 as D (6 bases). CDR1 is MGHRA, CDR2 YSYEKL, per germline. The CDR3 covers 16 residues. V lost 1 base and J 10 bases, leaving 17 bases between the germline ends. This CDR3 is CASSQGEGGQRSPLHF. CDR3 bases: TGCGCCAGCAGCCAAGGGGAGGGGGGGCAGCGGTCACCCCTCCACTTT.

This chain uses TRBV5-1 with TRBJ2-3; 12 positions match TRBD2. Per the germline V gene, CDR1 is SGHRS and CDR2 is YFSETQ. V lost 1 base, J lost 6 bases, and 12 bases stayed unmatched. The CDR3 consists of 18 residues. The CDR3 protein is CASSLQGPSGRAGDTQYF. The CDR3, as DNA: TGCGCCAGCAGCTTGCAAGGTCCTAGCGGGAGGGCCGGGGATACGCAGTATTTT.

The J gene is TRBJ2-3, the V gene TRBV7-9, with 8 bases identical to TRBD1. CDR1 SEHNR and CDR2 FQNEAQ come from the germline V gene (reference sequence). V trimming: 5 bases; J trimming: 0 bases; junction bases outside the gene matches: 7. This CDR3 is built from 16 residues. CDR3 nucleotide sequence: TGTGCCAGCAGCACCACAGGGGGAATTAGCACAGATACGCAGTATTTT. This sequence encodes CASSTTGGISTDTQYF. The full variable domain, with the rest looked up from reference TRBV7-9 and TRBJ2-3, is DTGVSQNPRHKITKRGQNVTFRCDPISEHNRLYWYRQTLGQGPEFLTYFQNEAQLEKSRLLSDRFSAERPKGSFSTLEIQRTEQGDSAMYLCASSTTGGISTDTQYFGPGTRLTVL.

This clone turned up a few times. The chain is built from TRBV27 and TRBJ1-6, with TRBD1 matching over 10 bases. J gave up 2 bases and V 6 bases, and 4 bases lay outside the gene matches. Germline-derived CDR1 and CDR2 are MNHEY and SMNVEV (reference sequence). The CDR3 loop spans 16 amino acids. CDR3: CASRLTGGAYNSPLHF. In DNA, the CDR3 is TGTGCCAGCAGACTGACAGGGGGCGCCTATAATTCACCCCTCCACTTT.

The count of this clone is one. The chain has TRBV28 and TRBJ2-5; D is possibly TRBD2 (6 bases). The V gene's germline CDR1 is MDHEN and CDR2 SYDVKM. V was clipped by 1 base and J by 5 bases, with 14 bases between them. The CDR3 consists of 15 residues. The CDR3 DNA reads TGTGCCAGCAGTTTATCCGGAGGGGTGGTGGAGACCCAGTACTTC. Its translation is CASSLSGGVVETQYF. Together with reference TRBV28 and TRBJ2-5, the CDR3 gives the full variable domain: DVKVTQSSRYLVKRTGEKVFLECVQDMDHENMFWYRQDPGLGLRLIYFSYDVKMKEKGDIPEGYSVSREKKERFSLILESASTNQTSMYLCASSLSGGVVETQYFGPGTRLLVL.

V usage is TRBV4-3 and J usage is TRBJ1-1; a weak D match, TRBD1 (5 bases). V dropped 0 bases and J dropped 1 base, with 15 bases sitting between them. CDR3 length: 17 residues. CDR1 is LGHNA and CDR2 is YSLEER in the germline V gene. The DNA for the CDR3 is TGCGCCAGCAGCCAAGATGGTTATGGGGCAGGGAACACTGAAGCTTTCTTT. It specifies CASSQDGYGAGNTEAFF.